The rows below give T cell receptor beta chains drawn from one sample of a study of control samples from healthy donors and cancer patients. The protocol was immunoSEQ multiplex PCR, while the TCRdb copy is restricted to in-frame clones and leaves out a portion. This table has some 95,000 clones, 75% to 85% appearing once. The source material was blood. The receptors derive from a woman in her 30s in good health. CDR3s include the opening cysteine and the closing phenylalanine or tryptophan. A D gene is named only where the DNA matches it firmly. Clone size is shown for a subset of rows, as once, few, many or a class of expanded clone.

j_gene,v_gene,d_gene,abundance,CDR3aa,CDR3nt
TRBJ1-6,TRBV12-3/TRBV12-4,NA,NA,CASTRGPNSPLHF,TGTGCCAGCACCCGTGGTCCTAATTCACCCCTCCACTTT
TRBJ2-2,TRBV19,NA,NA,CASLRTPSTNTGELFF,TGTGCCAGTCTTAGGACACCATCGACGAACACCGGGGAGCTGTTTTTT
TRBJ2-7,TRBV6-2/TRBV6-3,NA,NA,CASSEGVWEQYF,TGTGCCAGCAGTGAGGGTGTCTGGGAGCAGTACTTC
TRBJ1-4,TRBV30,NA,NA,CAWSPRGFANEKLFF,TGTGCCTGGAGTCCACGGGGGTTTGCTAATGAAAAACTGTTTTTT
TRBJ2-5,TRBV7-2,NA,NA,CASSLVFGQETQYF,TGTGCCAGCAGCTTAGTCTTTGGGCAAGAGACCCAGTACTTC
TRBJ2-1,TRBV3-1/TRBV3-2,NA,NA,CASSYLSPGNEQFF,TGTGCCAGCAGCTACCTTTCCCCAGGAAATGAGCAGTTCTTC
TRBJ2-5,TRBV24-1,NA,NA,CATSDDSQETQYF,TGTGCCACCAGTGATGACAGTCAAGAGACCCAGTACTTC
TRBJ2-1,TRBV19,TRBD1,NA,CASSIAIAGTGYNEQFF,TGTGCCAGTAGTATAGCCATTGCCGGGACAGGTTACAATGAGCAGTTCTTC
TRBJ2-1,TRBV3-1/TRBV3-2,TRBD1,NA,CASSRERDRGLDEQFF,TGTGCCAGCAGCCGGGAACGGGACAGGGGGCTCGATGAGCAGTTCTTC
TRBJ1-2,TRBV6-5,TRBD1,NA,CASSSGQGNYGYTF,TGTGCCAGCAGTTCGGGACAGGGGAACTATGGCTACACCTTC
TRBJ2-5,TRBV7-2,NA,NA,CASSSIGGGETQYF,TGTGCCAGCAGCTCGATAGGGGGTGGGGAGACCCAGTACTTC
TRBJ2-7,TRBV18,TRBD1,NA,CASGQSYEQYF,TGTGCCTCGGGACAGAGCTACGAGCAGTACTTC
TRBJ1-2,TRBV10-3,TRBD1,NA,CAISQGEGYGYTF,TGTGCCATCAGTCAGGGGGAGGGCTATGGCTACACCTTC
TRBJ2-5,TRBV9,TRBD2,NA,CASSVVAGGDQETQYF,TGTGCCAGCAGCGTAGTGGCGGGGGGAGATCAAGAGACCCAGTACTTC
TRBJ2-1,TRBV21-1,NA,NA,CAFKTWTGPPPTVYNEQFF,TGTGCCTTTAAGACTTGGACAGGACCCCCCCCAACCGTCTACAATGAGCAGTTCTTC
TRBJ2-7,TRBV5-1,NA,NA,CASRGDLGDEQYF,TGCGCCAGCAGAGGGGACCTGGGCGACGAGCAGTACTTC
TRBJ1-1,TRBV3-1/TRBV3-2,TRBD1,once,CASSRTGRQVF,TGTGCCAGCAGCCGGACAGGGCGTCAAGTCTTT
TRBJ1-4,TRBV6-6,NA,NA,CASREPGNEKLFF,TGTGCCAGCCGCGAACCCGGTAATGAAAAACTGTTTTTT
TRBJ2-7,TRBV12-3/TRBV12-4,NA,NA,CASSPSSAYEQYF,TGTGCCAGCAGTCCGTCGTCGGCCTACGAGCAGTACTTC
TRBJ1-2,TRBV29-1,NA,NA,CSVNEGNYGYTF,TGCAGCGTTAACGAGGGGAACTATGGCTACACCTTC
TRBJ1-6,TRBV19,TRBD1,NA,CASSPTGKDFSYNSPLHF,TGTGCCAGTAGCCCGACAGGGAAGGATTTTTCCTATAATTCACCCCTCCACTTT
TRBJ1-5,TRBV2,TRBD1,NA,CASSAGTGGYQPQHF,TGTGCCAGCAGTGCCGGGACAGGGGGTTATCAGCCCCAGCATTTT
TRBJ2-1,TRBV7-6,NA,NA,CASSLVGGTPNEQFF,TGTGCCAGCAGCTTAGTCGGCGGGACCCCCAATGAGCAGTTCTTC
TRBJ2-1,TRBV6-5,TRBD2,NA,CASSLRLAPDEQFF,TGTGCCAGCAGTCTAAGACTAGCGCCCGATGAGCAGTTCTTC
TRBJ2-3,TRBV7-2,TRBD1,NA,CASSPEGATQYF,TGTGCCAGCAGCCCCGAGGGGGCAACGCAGTATTTT
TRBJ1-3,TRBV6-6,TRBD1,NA,CASSRLRAGGTRSGNTIYF,TGTGCCAGCAGTCGACTGCGTGCAGGGGGAACGAGGTCTGGAAACACCATATATTTT
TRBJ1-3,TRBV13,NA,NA,CASSLGAGTGNTIYF,TGTGCCAGCAGCTTAGGGGCAGGTACTGGAAACACCATATATTTT
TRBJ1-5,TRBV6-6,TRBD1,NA,CASSSTGVRDQPQHF,TGTGCCAGCAGTTCTACAGGGGTAAGGGATCAGCCCCAGCATTTT
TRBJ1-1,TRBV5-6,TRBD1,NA,CASSLMTGGLFTEAFF,TGTGCCAGCAGCCTAATGACAGGGGGTTTGTTCACTGAAGCTTTCTTT
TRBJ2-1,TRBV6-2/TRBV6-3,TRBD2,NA,CASSRLAERAYNEQFF,TGTGCCAGCAGTAGACTAGCGGAAAGGGCCTACAATGAGCAGTTCTTC
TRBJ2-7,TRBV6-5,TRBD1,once,CASSTDRGRHEQYF,TGTGCCAGCAGTACCGACAGGGGGCGGCACGAGCAGTACTTC
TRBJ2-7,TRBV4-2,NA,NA,CASSLNREAGEQYF,TGTGCCAGCAGCCTTAACCGGGAAGCCGGCGAGCAGTACTTC
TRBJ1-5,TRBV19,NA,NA,CASSPQGPSIGLSNQPQHF,TGTGCCAGTAGCCCACAGGGACCGAGCATCGGTTTGAGCAATCAGCCCCAGCATTTT
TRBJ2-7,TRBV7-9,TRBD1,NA,CASSLPQGGYEQYF,TGTGCCAGCAGCTTACCACAGGGGGGCTACGAGCAGTACTTC
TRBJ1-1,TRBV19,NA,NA,CASSEPGDTEAFF,TGTGCCAGTAGCGAACCCGGGGACACTGAAGCTTTCTTT
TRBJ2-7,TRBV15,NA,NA,CATSRPPGGVFSYEQYF,TGTGCCACCAGCAGACCACCCGGGGGCGTCTTCTCCTACGAGCAGTACTTC
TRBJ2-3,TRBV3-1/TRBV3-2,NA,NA,CASSQDKGSYTDTQYF,TGTGCCAGCAGCCAAGATAAAGGCAGTTACACAGATACGCAGTATTTT
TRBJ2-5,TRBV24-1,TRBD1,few,CATSGGTVETQYF,TGTGCCACCAGTGGTGGGACAGTGGAGACCCAGTACTTC
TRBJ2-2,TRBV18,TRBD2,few,CASSSLSGGPSNTGELFF,TGTGCCAGCTCATCCCTTAGCGGGGGGCCGTCGAACACCGGGGAGCTGTTTTTT
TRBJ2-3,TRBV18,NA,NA,CASSLTIPPDTQYF,TGTGCCAGCTCACTGACTATCCCGCCAGATACGCAGTATTTT
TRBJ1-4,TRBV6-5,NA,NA,CASSPGRSEKLFF,TGTGCCAGCAGCCCCGGGCGCTCGGAAAAACTGTTTTTT
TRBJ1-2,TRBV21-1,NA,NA,CASRVPEGLNYGYTF,TGTGCCAGCAGAGTTCCCGAGGGACTTAACTATGGCTACACCTTC